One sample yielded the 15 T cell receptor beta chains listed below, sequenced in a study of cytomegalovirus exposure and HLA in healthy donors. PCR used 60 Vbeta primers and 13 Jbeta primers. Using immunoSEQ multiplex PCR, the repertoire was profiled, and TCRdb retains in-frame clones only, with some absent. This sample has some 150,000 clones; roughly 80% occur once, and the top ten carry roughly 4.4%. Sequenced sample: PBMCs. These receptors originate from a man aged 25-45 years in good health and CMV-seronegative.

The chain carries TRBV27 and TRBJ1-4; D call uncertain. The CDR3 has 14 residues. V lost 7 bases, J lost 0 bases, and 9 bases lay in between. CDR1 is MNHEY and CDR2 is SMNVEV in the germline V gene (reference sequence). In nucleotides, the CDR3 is TGTGCCAGCAAGAGACAAGCAACTAATGAAAAACTGTTTTTT. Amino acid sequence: CASKRQATNEKLFF.

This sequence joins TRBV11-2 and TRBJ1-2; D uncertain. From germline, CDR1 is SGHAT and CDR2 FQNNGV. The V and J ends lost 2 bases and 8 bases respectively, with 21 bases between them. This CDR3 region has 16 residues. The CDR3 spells CASSLSRDGGGEGYTF. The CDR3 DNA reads TGTGCCAGCAGCTTAAGCCGAGACGGCGGAGGTGAGGGCTACACCTTC. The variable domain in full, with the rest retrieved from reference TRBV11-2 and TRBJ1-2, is EAGVAQSPRYKIIEKRQSVAFWCNPISGHATLYWYQQILGQGPKLLIQFQNNGVVDDSQLPKDRFSAERLKGVDSTLKIQPAKLEDSAVYLCASSLSRDGGGEGYTFGSGTRLTVV.

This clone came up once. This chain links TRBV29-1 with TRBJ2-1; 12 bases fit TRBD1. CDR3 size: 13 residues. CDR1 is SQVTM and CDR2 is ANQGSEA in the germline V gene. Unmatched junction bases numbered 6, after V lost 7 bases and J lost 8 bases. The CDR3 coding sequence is TGCAGCGGATCCGGGACAGGGGGCTATGAGCAGTTCTTC. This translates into CSGSGTGGYEQFF.

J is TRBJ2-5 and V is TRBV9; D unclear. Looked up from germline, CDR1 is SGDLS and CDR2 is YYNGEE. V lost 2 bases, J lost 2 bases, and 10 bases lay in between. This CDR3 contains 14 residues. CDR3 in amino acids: CASSVSLDQETQYF. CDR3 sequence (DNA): TGTGCCAGCAGCGTTTCCCTAGATCAAGAGACCCAGTACTTC.

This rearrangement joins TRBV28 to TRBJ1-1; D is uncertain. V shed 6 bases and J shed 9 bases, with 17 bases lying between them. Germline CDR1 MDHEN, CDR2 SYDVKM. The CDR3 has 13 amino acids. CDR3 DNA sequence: TGTGCCAGCAGCCCCCCGGCCGGGGATAAAGCTTTCTTT. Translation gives CASSPPAGDKAFF.

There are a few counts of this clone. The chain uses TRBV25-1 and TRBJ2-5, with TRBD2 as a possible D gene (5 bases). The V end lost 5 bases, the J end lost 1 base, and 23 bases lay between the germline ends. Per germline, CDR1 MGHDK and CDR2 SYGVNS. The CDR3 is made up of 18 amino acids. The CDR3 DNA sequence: TGTGCCAGCAGTCATAGAGCAGGAGGATCACACGTCCAAGAGACCCAGTACTTC. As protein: CASSHRAGGSHVQETQYF.

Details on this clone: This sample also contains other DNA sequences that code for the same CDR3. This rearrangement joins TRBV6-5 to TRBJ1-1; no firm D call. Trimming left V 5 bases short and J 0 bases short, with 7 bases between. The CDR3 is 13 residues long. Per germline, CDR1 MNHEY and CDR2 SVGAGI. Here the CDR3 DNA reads TGTGCCAGCAGTCCCAGGTTGAACACTGAAGCTTTCTTT. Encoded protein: CASSPRLNTEAFF.

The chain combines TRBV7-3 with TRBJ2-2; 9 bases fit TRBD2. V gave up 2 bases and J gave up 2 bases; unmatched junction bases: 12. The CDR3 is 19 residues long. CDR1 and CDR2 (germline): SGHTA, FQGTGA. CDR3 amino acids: CASSLDWGSGSLNTGELFF. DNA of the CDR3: TGTGCCAGCAGCTTAGATTGGGGTAGCGGGAGTCTAAACACCGGGGAGCTGTTTTTT.

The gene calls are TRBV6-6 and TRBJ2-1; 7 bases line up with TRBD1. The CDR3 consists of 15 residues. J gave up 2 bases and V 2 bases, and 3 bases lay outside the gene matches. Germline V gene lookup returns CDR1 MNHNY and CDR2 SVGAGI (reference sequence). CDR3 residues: CASSYGTGAYNEQFF. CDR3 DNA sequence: TGTGCCAGCAGTTACGGAACAGGGGCCTACAATGAGCAGTTCTTC.

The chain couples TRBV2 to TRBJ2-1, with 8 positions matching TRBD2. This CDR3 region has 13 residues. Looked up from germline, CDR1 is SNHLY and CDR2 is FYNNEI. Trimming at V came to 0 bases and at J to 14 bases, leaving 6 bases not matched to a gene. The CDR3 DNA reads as TGTGCCAGCAGTGAAGCGCGGGGGGCGAATAAGTTCTTC. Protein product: CASSEARGANKFF.

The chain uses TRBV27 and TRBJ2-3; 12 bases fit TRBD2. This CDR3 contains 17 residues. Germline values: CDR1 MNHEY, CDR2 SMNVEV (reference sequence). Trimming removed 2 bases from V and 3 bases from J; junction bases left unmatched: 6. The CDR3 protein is CASSLKGTSGFTDTQYF. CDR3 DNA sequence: TGTGCCAGCAGTTTAAAAGGGACTAGCGGGTTTACAGATACGCAGTATTTT.

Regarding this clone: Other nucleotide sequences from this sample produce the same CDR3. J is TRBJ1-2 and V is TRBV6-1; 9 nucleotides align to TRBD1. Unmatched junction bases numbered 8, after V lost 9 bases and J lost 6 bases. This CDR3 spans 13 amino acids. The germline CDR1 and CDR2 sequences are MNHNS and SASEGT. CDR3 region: CASPKQGAHGYTF. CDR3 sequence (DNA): TGTGCCAGTCCAAAACAGGGGGCGCATGGCTACACCTTC.

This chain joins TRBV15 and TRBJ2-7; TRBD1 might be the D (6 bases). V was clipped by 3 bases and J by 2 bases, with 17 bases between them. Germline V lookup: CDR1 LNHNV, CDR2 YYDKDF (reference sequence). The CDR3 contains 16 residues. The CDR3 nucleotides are TGTGCCACCAGCAGCAACTCGGGACACTACCCCTACGAGCAGTACTTC. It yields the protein CATSSNSGHYPYEQYF.

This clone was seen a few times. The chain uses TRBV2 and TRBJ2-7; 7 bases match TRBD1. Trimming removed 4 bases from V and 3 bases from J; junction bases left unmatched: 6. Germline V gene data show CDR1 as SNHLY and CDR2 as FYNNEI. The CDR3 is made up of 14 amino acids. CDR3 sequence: CASSGGRGYYEQYF. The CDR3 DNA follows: TGTGCCAGCAGTGGTGGCAGGGGGTACTACGAGCAGTACTTC.

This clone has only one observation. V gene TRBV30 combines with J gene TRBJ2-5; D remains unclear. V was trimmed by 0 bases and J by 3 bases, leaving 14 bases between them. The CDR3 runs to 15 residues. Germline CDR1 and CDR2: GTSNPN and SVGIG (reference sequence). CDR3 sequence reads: CAWSVHPGAEETQYF. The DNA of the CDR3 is TGTGCCTGGAGTGTACACCCCGGTGCGGAAGAGACCCAGTACTTC.